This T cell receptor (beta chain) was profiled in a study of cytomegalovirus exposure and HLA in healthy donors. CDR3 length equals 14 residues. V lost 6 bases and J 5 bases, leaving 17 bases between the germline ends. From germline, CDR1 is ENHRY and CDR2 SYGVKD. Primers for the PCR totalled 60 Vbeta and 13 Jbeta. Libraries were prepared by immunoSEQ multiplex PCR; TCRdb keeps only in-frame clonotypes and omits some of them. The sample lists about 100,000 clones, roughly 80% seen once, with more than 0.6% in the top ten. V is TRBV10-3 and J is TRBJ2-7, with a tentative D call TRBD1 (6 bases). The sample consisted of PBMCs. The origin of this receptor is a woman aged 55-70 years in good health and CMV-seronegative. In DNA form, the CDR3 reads TGTGCCATCAGGGATAAAGACAGGCTGGACGAGCAGTACTTC. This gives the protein CAIRDKDRLDEQYF.